A selection of T cell receptor beta chains follows, all from one sample in a study of blood T cell repertoires in COVID-19. The table came from immunoSEQ multiplex PCR; TCRdb's copy has only in-frame clones and leaves some out. The sample includes around 450,000 clones, around 87% of them seen just once. Specimen: PBMCs or T cells enriched from blood (not recorded which). These receptor sequences come from a woman aged 18 to 35 who had recovered from COVID-19. The CDR3 runs from the conserved cysteine through the conserved F or W. The D gene is left open where the match is weak. The size entry is marked missing in some rows and otherwise reads once, few, many or a size class.

j_call,v_call,clone_size,d_call,cdr3_nt,cdr3_aa
TRBJ2-2,TRBV5-1,NA,NA,TGCGCCAGCGGCCGCTCCGTCGGGGGGGAGCTGTTTTTT,CASGRSVGGELFF
TRBJ1-4,TRBV5-1,NA,NA,TGCGCCAGCAGCTTGCAGGGGATGGATGAAAAACTGTTTTTT,CASSLQGMDEKLFF
TRBJ1-1,TRBV4-1,NA,NA,TGCGCCAGCAGCCAAGATCGTAGGGGCGTCACTGAAGCTTTCTTT,CASSQDRRGVTEAFF
TRBJ2-2,TRBV19,once,NA,TGTGCCAGTAGTAACCGGGATTACACCGGGGAGCTGTTTTTT,CASSNRDYTGELFF
TRBJ2-2,TRBV6-5,NA,TRBD1,TGTGCCAGCAGTTTGGACAGGGCTGGCACCGGGGAGCTGTTTTTT,CASSLDRAGTGELFF
TRBJ1-5,TRBV10-1,few,NA,TGCGCCAGCAGAAACAGGGATTATAGCAATCAGCCCCAGCATTTT,CASRNRDYSNQPQHF
TRBJ2-7,TRBV10-1,NA,NA,TGCGCCAGCAGTGAGGAAGGGAGCTACGAGCAGTACTTC,CASSEEGSYEQYF
TRBJ1-3,TRBV12-5,once,TRBD1,TGTGCTAGTGGCCCACAGGGGTTCTCTGGAAACACCATATATTTT,CASGPQGFSGNTIYF
TRBJ1-5,TRBV7-9,NA,NA,TGTGCCAGCAGCTTGGACGGGAGGGGCAATCAGCCCCAGCATTTT,CASSLDGRGNQPQHF
TRBJ2-1,TRBV7-9,few,NA,TGTGCCAGCAGCTTAGCGCTACTCCCCAATGAGCAGTTCTTC,CASSLALLPNEQFF